This entry is about one T cell receptor (beta chain). It has no known antigen specificity. Base qualities are not provided; no much larger clone lies one nucleotide away. Inclusive of the bounding cysteine and phenylalanine, the CDR3 is 15 residues long. Kept here is only the CDR3 DNA, which spans 45 bases and is read in frame from base 1. CDR1 is given as SEHNR and CDR2 as FQNEAQ, both from the germline V gene (reference sequence). After removal of 5 bases from V and 5 bases from J, the junction retains 4 bases not matched to a gene. These data originate in a study of identical twins listed by TCRdb under 2016. Broadly, across the study: The study deep-sequenced TCR alpha and beta repertoires from monozygotic twins, unrelated adults of various ages and cord blood to test whether fetal clonotypes persist. To rule out contamination, replicate twin experiments were performed at different times with different library preparation protocols. Study-wide conclusions, independent of this receptor: Out-of-frame TCR alpha sharing in monozygotic twins was systematically underestimated by recombination models, whereas sharing between unrelated individuals was in agreement with the recombination models. Conclusions relied on cross-sectional statistical analysis, since the same donors could not be followed over many years. Zero-insertion analyses could be partly confounded by invariant T cells such as MAIT and iNKT, though diverse VJ usage argued against such confounding for most clonotypes. Excess twin sharing in beta out-of-frame sequences was weaker because fewer shared sequences lowered the signal-to-noise ratio. Abundant cord blood beta clonotypes carried fewer insertions; young adult naive repertoires showed a weaker similar trend, while memory repertoires showed none. Compared with coincidental sharing between unrelated individuals, out-of-frame TCR alpha sequences shared between twins had an excess of sequences with low generation probability.

Preparation of the library involved 5' RACE. Sequencing relied on an Illumina HiSeq 2000. A universal primer binding site was added through template switching, and the final cDNA carried a unique molecular identifier so that TCR cDNA molecules could be counted accurately. First-strand cDNA for TCR alpha and beta chains was synthesized from specific primers in the conserved constant-segment region. Each cDNA library was double barcoded, with a SMART-Mk sample barcode plus Illumina barcodes, to control for contamination. Two successive PCR steps introduced TruSeq adapter sequences along with Illumina sample barcodes. The Illumina HiSeq platform was used with custom primers to sequence TCR alpha and beta cDNA libraries. The authors' pipeline ran thus. Unique molecular identifiers were extracted from raw reads with MiGEC, and CDR3 positions were determined with MiXCR. Recombination models were inferred per individual with the repgenHMM and IGoR tools using an EM algorithm. The analysis of shared clonotypes was done with the tcR package in R, with sharing normalized by the product of cloneset sizes. To study raw recombination free of thymic and clonal selection effects, out-of-frame nonproductive sequences were analyzed. Using fastp at Q25 and MiXCR, TCRdb reprocessed the public reads and kept productive beta chains. Rows are unified per CDR3 protein, each entry keeping the most common DNA and genes. TCRdb, not the authors, supplied the V and J calls. Within this sample are about 240,000 distinct CDR3 sequences, with 10% to 15% of them counted one time only. 3.5% to 5% of the sample is taken by the ten largest.

Every donor was a healthy Caucasian. The twin cohort consisted of three pairs of female monozygotic twins, all aged about 18 to 30 years. Using Miltenyi CD45RO+ enrichment and human naive T-cell isolation kits, memory (CD45RO+) and naive T cells were isolated from PBMC. This sample was also put to use in a study of yellow fever vaccine responses in identical twins. That second report states: The T cell response to vaccination in identical twins was reported by the authors to appear partly convergent and partly personalized. In the study, vaccine-responding T cell clones were precisely tracked in identical twins.

The receptor was derived from a young woman in good health. The rearrangement combines TRBV7-9 with TRBJ2-4; 12 bases in the middle match TRBD1. The specimen was memory (CD45RO+) T cells sorted from blood. The label giving this sample's cell subset or site can be read as: CD45RO+ enriched T cells. The CDR3 protein is CASSHRDRGQNIQYF. The DNA sequence is as follows: TGTGCCAGCAGCCACCGGGACAGGGGGCAAAACATTCAGTACTTC.